This T cell receptor beta chain was recovered during a study of T cells in localized non-small cell lung cancer (dated by TCRdb to about 2020). Some background on the complete study: T cell repertoires of about 240 early-stage NSCLC patients were analyzed, with tumors being compared against uninvolved tumor-adjacent lungs. All 230 or so NSCLC patients in the cohort were treatment-naive and had localized lung tumors that were resected. NSCLC patients had a mean age of roughly 64 years, and 120 to 150 were male and 107 female. Summary of the overall study and its limitations: Uninvolved tumor-adjacent lung showed the highest T cell clonality, higher than tumor, which suggests more focused antigenic responses in the uninvolved tumor-adjacent lung. Because multi-region tumor sequencing was not done, intratumor heterogeneity could not be ruled out. Since the design was exploratory, TCR variables were selected using unadjusted p-values with no false-discovery rate correction. Higher T cell density in blood was associated with longer overall survival, whereas higher clonality in adjacent lung was associated with shorter survival. A median of around 57 of the top 100 tumor clones were detected in paired uninvolved adjacent lung, and 28 of these tumor clones were also found among the top 100 clones of the paired uninvolved adjacent lung.

The immunoSEQ Assay was used to sequence TCR beta CDR3 regions from DNA. From the authors' description of their analysis: T cell density was computed as TCR beta template counts normalized to usable DNA estimated by amplifying housekeeping genes. The preseqR package was used to estimate richness by extrapolating to 400,000 templates for PBMC samples and to 120,000 templates for tissue samples. Clonality was taken to be one minus Pielou's evenness. Differential abundance testing on productive amino-acid clonotypes, with a minimum total count of 5 and an alpha of 0.1, was used to identify tissue-enriched TCRs. Repertoire overlap between compartments was quantified with the Jaccard Index and Morisita Overlap Index. GLIPH grouped TCR beta CDR3s together with public tetramer-defined viral CDR3s, and a viral motif had to include at least three viral sequences and show V-gene enrichment. Not all clones reach the TCRdb copy of this immuneACCESS table, which keeps in-frame sequences only. Checked studies attribute under half of the gap to unresolved V genes and leave the rest unexplained. V, J and clone size derive from that table, while D and trimming were established from the DNA sequence. The sample table records more than 2,000 clones; approximately 24% of these occur just once. The ten biggest clones cover around a quarter of the sample.

At diagnosis, peripheral blood, uninvolved tumor-adjacent lung and tumor were collected and were preserved as a mix of fresh-frozen and FFPE material. This clone was seen only a few times. The antigen it recognizes is unknown. There are no base qualities to consult, and no much larger clone falls within one base. In the germline V gene, CDR1 corresponds to MNHGY and CDR2 to SAAAGT. Unmatched junction bases come to 8, with V trimmed by 0 bases and J by 5 bases. The CDR3 covers 16 residues, taking in both the cysteine and the phenylalanine. Only CDR3 DNA remains: 48 bases, in frame from the first base. The source was lung tumor tissue, collected before any cancer treatment. This sequence was found in a woman aged 40 to 75 with stage I lung adenocarcinoma. The rearranged chain carries TRBV6-8 and TRBJ1-2; 8 bases in the middle match TRBD1. This receptor has the CDR3 CASSYSARGQGYGYTF. The DNA sequence reads TGTGCCAGCAGTTACTCGGCCAGGGGGCAAGGGTATGGCTACACCTTC.